The 22 T cell receptor beta chains given below trace back to one sample, sequenced in a study of T cell responses to AZD1222 COVID-19 vaccine. Clones were sequenced by immunoSEQ multiplex PCR, and TCRdb holds only the in-frame ones, with some missing. The sample lists 100,000 to 150,000 clones, about nine tenths occurring once. The material sequenced was peripheral blood, taken on day 0 of AZD1222 vaccination. All receptors derive from an adult in good health.

This chain uses TRBV4-2 with TRBJ2-7, with D perhaps TRBD2 (6 bases). Trimming left V 3 bases short and J 0 bases short, with 12 bases between. Germline V lookup: CDR1 LGHNA, CDR2 YNFKEQ. This CDR3 is 15 amino acids long. The CDR3 DNA follows: TGTGCCAGCAGCCAGACGGGACTGGGCTCCTACGAGCAGTACTTC. Protein product: CASSQTGLGSYEQYF.

The chain couples TRBV11-2 to TRBJ2-1; 8 bases are a match to TRBD1. V lost 5 bases and J lost 8; bases outside the gene matches: 2. The germline CDR1 and CDR2 sequences are SGHAT and FQNNGV. The CDR3 spans 12 residues. The CDR3 region is CASSPTGDEQFF. Here the CDR3 DNA reads TGTGCCAGCAGCCCGACAGGGGATGAGCAGTTCTTC.

This clone appeared once. The chain has TRBV28 and TRBJ1-5, with 10 bases fitting TRBD1. This CDR3 has 15 residues. Germline trimming cut 4 bases from V and 4 bases from J; bases unmatched to any gene: 4. Germline V CDR1 and CDR2: MDHEN, SYDVKM. CDR3 region: CASSSPGQGNQPQHF. In nucleotides, the CDR3 is TGTGCCAGCAGTTCTCCGGGACAGGGGAATCAGCCCCAGCATTTT.

Comments on this clone: Compared with germline, one end of the junction differs, possibly owing to a read error. The genes are TRBV4-2 and TRBJ1-2; no definite D call. Germline V gene data show CDR1 as LGHNA and CDR2 as YNFKEQ. The CDR3 consists of 13 residues. Here the CDR3 DNA reads TGTGCCAGCAGTCAAGAATCACACTATGGCTACACCTTC. Residues: CASSQESHYGYTF.

V and J are TRBV13 and TRBJ2-5, with D possibly called TRBD1 or TRBD2 (5 bases each). There are 15 residues in the CDR3. The germline V and J ends were trimmed by 5 bases and 4 bases, with 17 bases remaining between them. The germline CDR1 and CDR2 sequences are PRHDT and FYEKMQ (reference sequence). The CDR3 reads CASSTPGQGRETQYF. The DNA of the CDR3 is TGTGCCAGCAGCACCCCCGGGCAGGGACGAGAGACCCAGTACTTC.

This clone was seen once. V is TRBV7-3 and J is TRBJ1-1; D gene uncertain. Germline loops: CDR1 SGHTA, CDR2 FQGTGA. The germline V and J ends were trimmed by 2 bases and 3 bases, with 10 bases remaining between them. The CDR3 runs 14 residues. CDR3 bases: TGTGCCAGCAGCTTAGGTTCCAGTTACACTGAAGCTTTCTTT. Translating it yields CASSLGSSYTEAFF.

The chain combines TRBV19 with TRBJ1-2; no definite D call. The germline gives CDR1 LNHDA, CDR2 SQIVND (reference sequence). The CDR3 has 13 amino acids. V gave up 0 bases and J gave up 5 bases, with 7 bases separating them. The CDR3: CASSIEGVYGYTF. The DNA for the CDR3 is TGTGCCAGTAGTATAGAGGGAGTGTATGGCTACACCTTC.

The chain has TRBV5-1 and TRBJ1-1, with unresolved D. Germline assignment: CDR1 SGHRS and CDR2 YFSETQ. The V gene lost 1 base and the J gene lost 1 base, with 5 bases spanning the gap. This CDR3 is 13 amino acids long. The CDR3 region is CASSLPANTEAFF. CDR3 nucleotides: TGCGCCAGCAGCTTGCCGGCGAACACTGAAGCTTTCTTT.

The chain is built from TRBV6-4 and TRBJ1-1; D is ambiguous. The CDR3 contains 9 residues. V dropped 6 bases and J dropped 10 bases, with 6 bases sitting between them. CDR1 and CDR2 from the germline V gene are MRHNA and SNTAGT. The CDR3 loop is CASRLRAFF. The CDR3 DNA reads TGTGCCAGCAGACTAAGAGCTTTCTTT.

The CDR3 reads CASSLGPLAGDEDTQYF. CDR3 coding DNA: TGTGCCAGCAGTTTAGGCCCCTTAGCGGGGGATGAAGATACGCAGTATTTT. The V and J genes are TRBV6-2 or TRBV6-3 and TRBJ2-3; TRBD2 agrees at 9 bases. With V trimmed by 4 bases and J by 5 bases, 13 bases remained unmatched. Germline CDR1 is MNHEY and CDR2 is SVGEGT. The CDR3 consists of 17 residues.

A few counts support this clone. The chain combines TRBV28 with TRBJ2-7; 11 bases map to TRBD2. CDR3 length: 17 residues. The trim removed 2 bases at V and 2 bases at J, leaving 8 bases unmatched. Germline assignment: CDR1 MDHEN and CDR2 SYDVKM. In DNA form, the CDR3 reads TGTGCCAGCAGTTTAAGACTAGCGGGGCTGCACACCTACGAGCAGTACTTC. The encoded protein is CASSLRLAGLHTYEQYF.

Of note for this clone: This sample includes further DNA sequences coding for the same CDR3. V gene TRBV11-2 combines with J gene TRBJ1-1; D unresolved. CDR1 is SGHAT, CDR2 FQNNGV, per germline. The CDR3 is 13 amino acids. V dropped 1 base and J dropped 2 bases, with 5 bases sitting between them. CDR3 in DNA: TGTGCCAGCAGCTTAGGCCGTAACACTGAAGCTTTCTTT. Its translation is CASSLGRNTEAFF.

V and J are TRBV6-5 and TRBJ2-7; 7 bases fit TRBD1. Germline loops: CDR1 MNHEY, CDR2 SVGAGI. CDR3 length: 14 residues. The junction had 6 bases not matched to a gene; V was cut back by 2 bases and J by 5 bases. CDR3 sequence (DNA): TGTGCCAGCAGTTACCGGGGACAGTCCCACGAGCAGTACTTC. Residues: CASSYRGQSHEQYF.

The rearrangement joins TRBV6-6 to TRBJ2-2; D remains unclear. Germline V gene lookup returns CDR1 MNHNY and CDR2 SVGAGI (reference sequence). The CDR3 loop spans 15 amino acids. Trimming pared 5 bases from V and 1 base from J, leaving 11 bases between. The DNA of the CDR3 is TGTGCCAGCAGTCCGCGGACGCTGAACACCGGGGAGCTGTTTTTT. Translating gives CASSPRTLNTGELFF.

The rearrangement joins TRBV28 to TRBJ1-2, with unresolved D. This CDR3 contains 16 residues. The V gene's germline CDR1 is MDHEN and CDR2 SYDVKM. V shed 4 bases and J shed 0 bases, with 15 bases lying between them. The CDR3 sequence: CASSWLAQLSNYGYTF. CDR3 nucleotides: TGTGCCAGCAGTTGGTTGGCACAGCTATCTAACTATGGCTACACCTTC.

This clone was found a few times. This rearrangement joins TRBV2 to TRBJ1-2, with D uncertain. CDR1 is SNHLY and CDR2 is FYNNEI in the germline V gene. The CDR3 spans 14 residues. Trimming cost V 3 bases and J 1 base, with 9 bases left between them. CDR3 loop: CASSESRINYGYTF. The CDR3 nucleotides are TGTGCCAGCAGTGAGTCGCGGATTAACTATGGCTACACCTTC.

The chain has TRBV28 and TRBJ1-3; no clear D. CDR1 is MDHEN, CDR2 SYDVKM, per germline. The CDR3 length is 14 residues. The V gene lost 4 bases and the J gene lost 0 bases, with 7 bases spanning the gap. The CDR3 DNA reads as TGTGCCAGCAGTTCCATAAGCTCTGGAAACACCATATATTTT. This codes for CASSSISSGNTIYF.

V is TRBV28 and J is TRBJ1-3; 8 positions match TRBD1. The CDR3 has 14 residues. Germline CDR1 MDHEN, CDR2 SYDVKM. V dropped 5 bases and J dropped 8; count of bases not matched to a gene: 8. CDR3 nucleotides: TGTGCCAGCAGTGCCGCAGGGGGCGCGGACACCATATATTTT. It codes for CASSAAGGADTIYF.

A few counts support this clone. The rearrangement uses TRBV4-2 and TRBJ1-5; D is ambiguous. The length of the CDR3 is 13 residues. Trimming removed 0 bases at V and 6 bases at J, with 6 bases between. The germline gives CDR1 LGHNA, CDR2 YNFKEQ. The CDR3, as DNA: TGTGCCAGCAGCCAAGAAATCCGTCAGCCCCAGCATTTT. Translation: CASSQEIRQPQHF.

The chain links TRBV28 to TRBJ1-2; perhaps TRBD1 as D (6 bases). The CDR3 contains 14 residues. Germline V gives CDR1 MDHEN, CDR2 SYDVKM. V was pared by 5 bases and J by 5 bases, with 15 bases between. DNA of the CDR3: TGTGCCAGCAGTCGAGGGGGGGCGTCGTATGGCTACACCTTC. Amino acids: CASSRGGASYGYTF.

The rearrangement uses TRBV5-5 and TRBJ1-3; D is unresolved. V lost 1 base, J lost 9 bases, and 26 bases lay in between. The CDR3 sequence is 18 residues long. From germline, CDR1 is SGHKS and CDR2 YYEKEE (reference sequence). The CDR3 coding sequence is TGTGCCAGCAGCTTGAGATTATGGAGGGCCCCTCTCGAAGGCACCATATATTTT. Translating it yields CASSLRLWRAPLEGTIYF.

This chain uses TRBV7-9 with TRBJ1-2, with a weak D call TRBD1 (5 bases). The CDR3 covers 14 residues. In germline, CDR1 is SEHNR, CDR2 FQNEAQ (reference sequence). V lost 7 bases to trimming and J lost 8 bases, with 20 bases between them. CDR3 bases: TGTGCCAGCACCACCGGCCTGGGGCACCCCGGCTACACCTTC. Protein sequence: CASTTGLGHPGYTF.